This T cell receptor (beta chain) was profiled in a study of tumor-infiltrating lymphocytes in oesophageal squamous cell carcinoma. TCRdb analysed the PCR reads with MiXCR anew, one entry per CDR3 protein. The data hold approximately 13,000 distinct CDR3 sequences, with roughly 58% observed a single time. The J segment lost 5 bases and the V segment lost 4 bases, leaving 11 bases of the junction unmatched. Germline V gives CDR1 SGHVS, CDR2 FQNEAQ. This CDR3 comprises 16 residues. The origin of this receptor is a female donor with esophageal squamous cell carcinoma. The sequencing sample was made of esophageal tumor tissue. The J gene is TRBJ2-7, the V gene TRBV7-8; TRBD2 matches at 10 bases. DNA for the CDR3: TGTGCCAGCAGCTCTGCCCTGGGTAGCGGGGGGAACGAGCAGTACTTC. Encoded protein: CASSSALGSGGNEQYF.